The 8 T cell receptor beta chains listed next were all sequenced from one sample in a study of response to subunit inactivated influenza vaccine. Each CDR3 protein gets one entry after TCRdb re-called the RT-PCR reads with MiXCR. The data show 500,000 to 600,000 distinct CDR3 sequences, with about 14% seen just once and 11% held by the top ten. Sequencing used PBMCs from blood, obtained roughly 12 days after vaccination. Every receptor here comes from a man in his forties or fifties who received an inactivated influenza vaccine.

The rearrangement joins TRBV20-1 to TRBJ2-5, with 7 nucleotides matching TRBD1. This CDR3 comprises 13 residues. The V gene end was trimmed by 6 bases and the J gene end by 0 bases; junction bases not matched to a gene: 4. Looked up from germline, CDR1 is DFQATT and CDR2 is SNEGSKA (reference sequence). CDR3 nucleotide sequence: TGCAGTGCCCCCGGGACAGACCAAGAGACCCAGTACTTC. Translated: CSAPGTDQETQYF.

This clonotype was observed a handful of times. The gene calls are TRBV5-5 and TRBJ2-5; 11 nucleotides match TRBD1. V gave up 3 bases and J gave up 4 bases; unmatched junction bases: 2. This CDR3 is 14 amino acids long. Germline loops: CDR1 SGHKS, CDR2 YYEKEE (reference sequence). The CDR3 nucleotides are TGTGCCAGCAGCTGGACAGGGGGCGCAGAGACCCAGTACTTC. Translation gives CASSWTGGAETQYF. Using reference TRBV5-5 and TRBJ2-5 for the parts outside the CDR3, the full variable domain is DAGVTQSPTHLIKTRGQQVTLRCSPISGHKSVSWYQQVLGQGPQFIFQYYEKEERGRGNFPDRFSARQFPNYSSELNVNALLLGDSALYLCASSWTGGAETQYFGPGTRLLVL.

The J gene is TRBJ1-3, the V gene TRBV12-3 or TRBV12-4; D remains unclear. The CDR3 is 14 residues long. The V end lost 1 base, the J end lost 5 bases, and 9 bases lay between the germline ends. This chain's CDR3 is CASSLVGGRNTIYF. In DNA, the CDR3 is TGTGCCAGCAGTTTAGTGGGTGGTAGAAACACCATATATTTT.

This chain links TRBV15 with TRBJ2-5; D is perhaps TRBD1 or TRBD2 (5 bases each). From germline, CDR1 is LNHNV and CDR2 YYDKDF (reference sequence). V was pared by 4 bases and J by 1 base, with 13 bases between. This CDR3 region has 15 residues. The CDR3 reads CATSTRVGVQETQYF. CDR3 DNA: TGTGCCACCAGCACCCGGGTGGGGGTCCAAGAGACCCAGTACTTC. Using reference TRBV15 and TRBJ2-5 for the parts outside the CDR3, the full variable domain is DAMVIQNPRYQVTQFGKPVTLSCSQTLNHNVMYWYQQKSSQAPKLLFHYYDKDFNNEADTPDNFQSRRPNTSFCFLDIRSPGLGDTAMYLCATSTRVGVQETQYFGPGTRLLVL.

The chain employs TRBV7-9 and TRBJ2-3; D gene unclear. Between the trimmed V and J ends, which lost 5 bases and 3 bases, there was a span of 15 bases. The germline gives CDR1 SEHNR, CDR2 FQNEAQ (reference sequence). CDR3 length: 15 amino acids. The CDR3 coding sequence is TGTGCCAGCAGCATGACTCAACTCGGGACAGATACGCAGTATTTT. The encoded protein is CASSMTQLGTDTQYF.

The chain couples TRBV5-1 to TRBJ1-5; unclear D gene. Germline-derived CDR1 and CDR2 are SGHRS and YFSETQ. CDR3 size: 14 residues. The V end was cut by 4 bases, the J end by 7 bases, with 15 bases between. The chain's CDR3 is CASSADRGGQPQHF. The CDR3, as DNA: TGCGCCAGCAGCGCAGACCGGGGAGGGCAGCCCCAGCATTTT. Full variable domain (remainder filled in from reference TRBV5-1 and TRBJ1-5): KAGVTQTPRYLIKTRGQQVTLSCSPISGHRSVSWYQQTPGQGLQFLFEYFSETQRNKGNFPGRFSGRQFSNSRSEMNVSTLELGDSALYLCASSADRGGQPQHFGDGTRLSIL.

This clonotype turned up a few times. This rearrangement joins TRBV20-1 to TRBJ1-5; no reliable D call. CDR1 and CDR2 (germline): DFQATT, SNEGSKA (reference sequence). The V and J ends lost 3 bases and 3 bases respectively, with 15 bases between them. The CDR3 loop spans 15 amino acids. As DNA, the CDR3 is TGCAGTGCTAGGGGAGGATCCCGAGACAATCAGCCCCAGCATTTT. Protein product: CSARGGSRDNQPQHF.

This clonotype occurred a few times. This sequence joins TRBV3-1 and TRBJ1-1; the D is unclear. Germline CDR1 reads LGHDT; CDR2 reads YNNKEL (reference sequence). V shed 0 bases and J shed 5 bases, with 10 bases lying between them. This CDR3 comprises 14 residues. The CDR3 DNA is TGTGCCAGCAGCCAAGAGGGAGGGAGGACTGAAGCTTTCTTT. Protein product: CASSQEGGRTEAFF. The full variable domain, rest sourced from reference TRBV3-1 and TRBJ1-1, is DTAVSQTPKYLVTQMGNDKSIKCEQNLGHDTMYWYKQDSKKFLKIMFSYNNKELIINETVPNRFSPKSPDKAHLNLHINSLELGDSAVYFCASSQEGGRTEAFFGQGTRLTVV.